This is a list of T cell receptor beta chains from one sample in a study of CD8 T cells in Susac syndrome. TCRdb fed the immunoSEQ multiplex PCR reads into MiXCR, producing one record per CDR3 protein. Among 150,000 to 200,000 distinct CDR3 sequences listed, more than 95% were seen once. Sequencing input: CD4+ T cells from PBMCs. The origin of the receptors is a human donor with Susac syndrome. Both conserved end residues are part of each CDR3. D genes are given only for firm matches. Clone size is shown for a subset of rows, as once, few, many or a class of expanded clone.

TRBJ2-3,TRBD2,TRBV6-5,.,TGTGCCAGCAGTTATGGGGGAGCGGGGGCGGATACGCAGTATTTT,CASSYGGAGADTQYF
TRBJ2-5,TRBD1,TRBV10-3,.,TGTGCCATCAGTGACTCGGACAGGGGACAAGAGACCCAGTACTTC,CAISDSDRGQETQYF
TRBJ2-5,.,TRBV2,.,TGTGCCAGCAGCTACCGGGACCGACAAGAGACCCAGTACTTC,CASSYRDRQETQYF
TRBJ2-3,.,TRBV9,.,TGTGCCAGCACCACGGGCGGGATCAGCACAGATACGCAGTATTTT,CASTTGGISTDTQYF
TRBJ1-5,.,TRBV30,.,TGTGCCTGGAGTGCACAGGGAGGCAATCAGCCCCAGCATTTT,CAWSAQGGNQPQHF
TRBJ2-1,TRBD2,TRBV20-1,once,TGCAGTGCTATTAGCGGGACGATCAATGAGCAGTTCTTC,CSAISGTINEQFF
TRBJ1-5,.,TRBV11-2,.,TGTGCCAGCAGCACACAGAGCAATCAGCCCCAGCATTTT,CASSTQSNQPQHF
TRBJ1-5,.,TRBV6-5,.,TGTGCCAGCAGTTACGAAGGAAATCAGCCCCAGCATTTT,CASSYEGNQPQHF
TRBJ2-4,.,TRBV5-1,.,TGCGCCAGCAGCTCAACAGGTCGCCAAAACATTCAGTACTTC,CASSSTGRQNIQYF
TRBJ2-7,.,TRBV28,.,TGTGCCAGCAGTTTATTATTTGGGGTGCAGTACTTC,CASSLLFGVQYF
TRBJ2-6,.,TRBV4-3,.,TGCGCCAGCAGCCATGCACCCCCTAACAGGGTCTCTGGGGCCAACGTCCTGACTTTC,CASSHAPPNRVSGANVLTF
TRBJ2-3,TRBD2,TRBV9,.,TGTGCCAGCAGCCCACACGGGAGCGGGGGGGGCACAGATACGCAGTATTTT,CASSPHGSGGGTDTQYF
TRBJ1-2,.,TRBV27,.,TGTGCCAGCAGTTCCGACGGGGCGCACGTTGCTAACTATGGCTACACCTTC,CASSSDGAHVANYGYTF
TRBJ2-3,TRBD1,TRBV4-3,.,TGCGCCAGCAGCCCGGACAGGCACACAGATACGCAGTATTTT,CASSPDRHTDTQYF
TRBJ2-7,TRBD1,TRBV20-1,.,TGCAGTGCTCACCGACGAGGACAGGGGCCATCCTACGAGCAGTACTTC,CSAHRRGQGPSYEQYF
TRBJ2-5,TRBD2,TRBV12-3/TRBV12-4,.,TGTGCCAGCAGTTTCAGCGGGGCGGGGCAAGAGACCCAGTACTTC,CASSFSGAGQETQYF
TRBJ1-5,.,TRBV24-1,.,TGTGCCACCAGTGACTACCAGGAACAGCCCCAGCATTTT,CATSDYQEQPQHF
TRBJ2-1,.,TRBV29-1,.,TGCAGCGTTGTTTGGTCGGTGGGACGGGATGAGCAGTTCTTC,CSVVWSVGRDEQFF
TRBJ2-7,.,TRBV29-1,.,TGCAGCGTTGAAGGGTGGGCAGGGGCGACCTACGAGCAGTACTTC,CSVEGWAGATYEQYF
TRBJ1-1,.,TRBV7-2,.,TGTGCCAGCAGCTTAGCGGTATCCCCGGACACTGAAGCTTTCTTT,CASSLAVSPDTEAFF
TRBJ2-1,.,TRBV9,.,TGTGCCAGCAGCGTTGGGAGCTCCTACAATGAGCAGTTCTTC,CASSVGSSYNEQFF
TRBJ2-7,.,TRBV29-1,.,TGCAGCGTTGAAGAGGCCTCCTACGAGCAGTACTTC,CSVEEASYEQYF
TRBJ2-2,TRBD1,TRBV7-2,.,TGTGCCAGCAGCACTTGGACAGGGCGAAACGGGGAGCTGTTTTTT,CASSTWTGRNGELFF
TRBJ1-5,.,TRBV3-1,.,TGTGCCAGCAGCCGACACGAATCTGCGGGCCCCCAGCATTTT,CASSRHESAGPQHF
TRBJ2-1,TRBD1,TRBV9,.,TGTGCCAGCAGCGGACAGGGGCGGAATGAGCAGTTCTTC,CASSGQGRNEQFF
TRBJ1-1,.,TRBV18,.,TGTGCCAGCTCATCTGGGGTCACTGAAGCTTTCTTT,CASSSGVTEAFF
TRBJ2-5,TRBD1,TRBV4-1,.,TGCGCCAGCAGCCAACCGGGACAGGCCTCAGAGACCCAGTACTTC,CASSQPGQASETQYF